This is a list of T cell receptor beta chains from one sample in a study of cytomegalovirus exposure and HLA in healthy donors. Repertoires were generated with immunoSEQ multiplex PCR, while TCRdb's copy carries only in-frame clones and drops some. The sample records approximately 160,000 clones, 96% being singletons. Specimen: PBMCs. The receptors come from a young woman in good health and CMV-seronegative. The CDR3 runs from the conserved cysteine through the conserved F or W. The D gene is left open where the match is weak. Some rows have no size entry. The others give once, few or many, or a class for an expanded clone.

V gene	J gene	clone size	D gene	CDR3 DNA	CDR3 protein
TRBV29-1	TRBJ1-1	NA	NA	TGCAGCGTTCTTCAACAGGCGATGATGAACACTGAAGCTTTCTTT	CSVLQQAMMNTEAFF
TRBV7-6	TRBJ2-2	NA	TRBD2	TGTGCCAGCAGCTTAGTGGGCGGGGGGGCCCGCACCGGGGAGCTGTTTTTT	CASSLVGGGARTGELFF
TRBV2	TRBJ1-2	NA	NA	TGTGCCAGCAGAGCAACGGCATCAGGGACTAACTATGGCTACACCTTC	CASRATASGTNYGYTF
TRBV5-6	TRBJ1-1	NA	TRBD1	TGTGCCAGCAACCGAGTAGACAGGGGGAATAATGAAGCTTTCTTT	CASNRVDRGNNEAFF
TRBV5-1	TRBJ2-2	NA	TRBD1	TGCGCCAGCAGCTTGTCGGTACAGGGGGCAAACGGGGAGCTGTTTTTT	CASSLSVQGANGELFF
TRBV4-3	TRBJ1-1	NA	TRBD1	TGCGCCAGCAGAAACACAGGGGCAAACACTGAAGCTTTCTTT	CASRNTGANTEAFF
TRBV5-1	TRBJ2-7	NA	TRBD1	TGCGCCAGCAGCTCCGGACAGGGGGCAGACGAGCAGTACTTC	CASSSGQGADEQYF
TRBV6-5	TRBJ1-2	NA	NA	TGTGCCAGCAGTTACGCGGGGGAGGCTAACTATGGCTACACCTTC	CASSYAGEANYGYTF
TRBV25-1	TRBJ2-7	NA	NA	TGTGCCAGCAGCGATTCTGGGGGGACCTACGAGCAGTACTTC	CASSDSGGTYEQYF
TRBV5-5	TRBJ2-7	NA	NA	TGTGCCAGCAGCTTGATCTTATCCTACGAGCAGTACTTC	CASSLILSYEQYF
TRBV10-1	TRBJ2-5	NA	NA	TGCGCCAGCAGTGAGTCAGAGGCAGACCAAGAGACCCAGTACTTC	CASSESEADQETQYF
TRBV7-2	TRBJ1-2	NA	NA	TGTGCCAGCAGCTTAGCCGGGAGATACACCTTC	CASSLAGRYTF
TRBV6-6	TRBJ1-6	NA	TRBD1	TGTGCCAGCAGTAACAGACAGGGCGGGGTAAATTCACCCCTCCACTTT	CASSNRQGGVNSPLHF
TRBV9	TRBJ2-3	NA	NA	TGTGCCAGCAGCGTCCGGACTGTTCCGCCTTTCACAGATACGCAGTATTTT	CASSVRTVPPFTDTQYF
TRBV7-9	TRBJ1-1	once	NA	TGTGCCAGCAGCTTAGCCTTGGGGGGGGGTACCGCTGAAGCTTTCTTT	CASSLALGGGTAEAFF
TRBV5-1	TRBJ2-5	NA	NA	TGCGCCAGCAGCTTGGCCGGAGGGATCGTCCAGTACTTC	CASSLAGGIVQYF
TRBV6-5	TRBJ1-4	NA	NA	TGTGCCACGGGTCGCGGTCGAACTAATGAAAAACTGTTTTTT	CATGRGRTNEKLFF
TRBV6-1	TRBJ1-3	NA	TRBD1	TGTGCCAGCGGGGGGTGGGACAGCGGAAACACCATATATTTT	CASGGWDSGNTIYF
TRBV6-6	TRBJ2-7	NA	NA	TGTGCCAGCAGTTCGCGGACAGTTATTTACGAGCAGTACTTC	CASSSRTVIYEQYF
TRBV27	TRBJ2-3	NA	NA	TGTGCCAGCAGTTTGGGCCGTTTTAGTGATACGCAGTATTTT	CASSLGRFSDTQYF
TRBV5-4	TRBJ1-2	NA	NA	TGTGCCAGCAGCCCTCCGCTTGGCAGGGCCCTCTATGGCTACACCTTC	CASSPPLGRALYGYTF
TRBV4-3	TRBJ1-1	NA	NA	TGCGCCAGCAGCCAAGAAGGGGAAAGTGAAGCTTTCTTT	CASSQEGESEAFF
TRBV19	TRBJ2-2	once	NA	TGTGCCAGCTTCAGGGCCGGGGAGCTGTTTTTT	CASFRAGELFF
TRBV4-3	TRBJ1-4	NA	NA	TGCGCCAGCAGCCAAGATTTGCGGCTGAATGAAAAACTGTTTTTT	CASSQDLRLNEKLFF
TRBV14	TRBJ1-6	NA	TRBD1	TGTGCCAGCAGCTGGACAGGGTCCAGTTCACCCCTCCACTTT	CASSWTGSSSPLHF
TRBV4-3	TRBJ1-2	NA	NA	TGCGCCAGCAGCCAAGATACACAGAACTATGGCTACACCTTC	CASSQDTQNYGYTF
TRBV27	TRBJ1-5	NA	TRBD1	TGTGCCAGCAGCTGGGACAGGGTGCAGCCCCAGCATTTT	CASSWDRVQPQHF
TRBV5-1	TRBJ2-1	NA	TRBD2	TGCGCCAGCAGCCCCCCCGCTGAGCCGGGGGGTGAGCAGTTCTTC	CASSPPAEPGGEQFF
TRBV2	TRBJ1-5	NA	NA	TGTGCCAGCAGTGCCAGGGGCGGCAATCAGCCCCAGCATTTT	CASSARGGNQPQHF
TRBV19	TRBJ2-2	once	NA	TGTGCCAGCCAATTAATCGGGAAAAACACCGGGGAGCTGTTTTTT	CASQLIGKNTGELFF
TRBV6-6	TRBJ1-2	NA	NA	TGTGCCAGCAGTTACTCGGCCATCCCAACTATTGGCTACACCTTC	CASSYSAIPTIGYTF
TRBV7-7	TRBJ2-7	NA	TRBD1	TGTGCTAGCAGCTTATGGACAGGGGACGAGCAGTACTTC	CASSLWTGDEQYF
TRBV4-3	TRBJ1-2	NA	NA	TGCGCCAGCAGCCATGGTTATACAACCACCAGTGGCTACACCTTC	CASSHGYTTTSGYTF
TRBV11-1	TRBJ2-1	NA	TRBD1	TGTGCCAGCAATACCAACCCGGACAGGGACAATGAGCAGTTCTTC	CASNTNPDRDNEQFF
TRBV6-5	TRBJ1-2	NA	TRBD1	TGTGCCAGCAGCTCACAGGGGCGACTGGACTACACCTTC	CASSSQGRLDYTF
TRBV18	TRBJ1-6	NA	TRBD1	TGTGCCAGCTCACGAGACAGGGATAATTCACCCCTCCACTTT	CASSRDRDNSPLHF
TRBV2	TRBJ1-1	NA	NA	TGTGCCTCCGGCCTTGACAGTCCCAAAGGGGCTTTCTTT	CASGLDSPKGAFF
TRBV2	TRBJ1-3	NA	NA	TGTGCCAGCAGTGAGTCCGGGGTTTGGGCCTCTGGAAACACCATATATTTT	CASSESGVWASGNTIYF
TRBV9	TRBJ1-2	NA	NA	TGTGCCAGCAACCCGCAAGCCCTAGGAGCCGGGAGTGGCTACACCTTC	CASNPQALGAGSGYTF
TRBV9	TRBJ1-5	NA	NA	TGTGCCAGCAGCCGAAACCCAGGGCGCAATCAGCCCCAGCATTTT	CASSRNPGRNQPQHF
TRBV29-1	TRBJ2-7	NA	TRBD1	TGCAGCGCCGTCCCGGGACAGGGATCAAGCTCCTACGAGCAGTACTTC	CSAVPGQGSSSYEQYF
TRBV6-5	TRBJ1-6	NA	NA	TGTGCCAGCAGCAGGGCTAATTCACCCCTCCACTTT	CASSRANSPLHF
TRBV6-4	TRBJ1-2	NA	NA	TGTGCCAGCAGTGGCGCCCGAATCTATGGCTACACCTTC	CASSGARIYGYTF
TRBV5-1	TRBJ2-4	NA	NA	TGCGCCAGCAGCTGGGGGGATGTGGTAGCCAAAAACATTCAGTACTTC	CASSWGDVVAKNIQYF
TRBV2	TRBJ2-5	NA	NA	TGTGCCAGCAGTGAATTCCGGGAGACCCAGTACTTC	CASSEFRETQYF
TRBV5-6	TRBJ1-2	NA	NA	TGTGCCAGCAGCTTGCCGGACAGTCTTCATGGCTACACCTTC	CASSLPDSLHGYTF
TRBV7-2	TRBJ1-1	NA	NA	TGTGCCAGCAGCTTTGCCTCCGGTGAAGCTTTCTTT	CASSFASGEAFF
TRBV28	TRBJ2-7	NA	NA	TGTGCCAGCAGGGGGGGCTACGAGCAGTACTTC	CASRGGYEQYF
TRBV6-5	TRBJ1-6	NA	NA	TGTGCCAGCAGGGCGGGGACCAGCCATAATTCACCCCTCCACTTT	CASRAGTSHNSPLHF
TRBV1	TRBJ2-3	NA	NA	TGCACCAGCAGCCGGGGGCCAAGATTCGCGCAGTATTTT	CTSSRGPRFAQYF
TRBV6-6	TRBJ2-7	NA	TRBD2	TGTGCCAGCAGGGTAACGGTGGGCGGGGGGTCACACGAGCAGTACTTC	CASRVTVGGGSHEQYF